The rows below give T cell receptor beta chains drawn from one sample of a study of blood T cell repertoires in COVID-19. Profiling relied on immunoSEQ multiplex PCR, and the TCRdb table lists in-frame clones only, not all of them. Of under 250,000 clones in the sample, approximately 84% were seen once. Sequenced: peripheral blood. Receptors were obtained from a man in his fifties with COVID-19, enrolled during active disease. The CDR3 runs from the conserved cysteine through the conserved F or W. Each record gives: V gene, J gene, clone size, D gene, CDR3 DNA, CDR3 protein. A D gene is named only where the DNA matches it firmly. Rows may omit the clone size; those that give it use once, few, many or a size class.

V: TRBV6-4; J: TRBJ2-2; size: once; D: .; DNA: TGTGCCAGCAAAACAGGGAGGAACACCGGGGAGCTGTTTTTT; CDR3: CASKTGRNTGELFF
V: TRBV6-5; J: TRBJ1-4; size: few; D: TRBD1; DNA: TGTGCCAGCAGTCGGACAGGGGAGAGGGAAAAACTGTTTTTT; CDR3: CASSRTGEREKLFF
V: TRBV2; J: TRBJ2-6; size: .; D: TRBD2; DNA: TGTGCCAGCAGTGATCCTAGCGGCAGCTCTGGGGCCAACGTCCTGACTTTC; CDR3: CASSDPSGSSGANVLTF
V: TRBV6-2/TRBV6-3; J: TRBJ1-1; size: .; D: TRBD1; DNA: TGTGCCAGCAGCCCGGGACAGGGGAACACTGAAGCTTTCTTC; CDR3: CASSPGQGNTEAFF
V: TRBV5-1; J: TRBJ2-5; size: .; D: .; DNA: TGCGCCAGTCAAGGTGGGGGGGAGACCCAGTACTTC; CDR3: CASQGGGETQYF
V: TRBV7-3; J: TRBJ2-7; size: few; D: TRBD2; DNA: TGTGCCAGCAGCTTCGGGACTAGCGGGACCTACGAGCAGTACTTC; CDR3: CASSFGTSGTYEQYF
V: TRBV6-5; J: TRBJ2-7; size: .; D: .; DNA: TGTGCCAGCAGTATGGGAGCCTACGAGCAGTACTTC; CDR3: CASSMGAYEQYF
V: TRBV6-1; J: TRBJ1-4; size: once; D: TRBD1; DNA: TGTGCCAGCAGTGAAGCGTATAGGGGGCTTTCTGAAAAACTGTTTTTT; CDR3: CASSEAYRGLSEKLFF
V: TRBV11-2; J: TRBJ2-1; size: .; D: TRBD2; DNA: TGTGCCAGCAGCAATCCGGGACTAGCGGGATACAATGAGCAGTTCTTC; CDR3: CASSNPGLAGYNEQFF
V: TRBV10-2; J: TRBJ1-2; size: .; D: TRBD1; DNA: TGCGCCAGCACCGGCCGCCAGGGGGCCCTCTATGGCTACACCTTC; CDR3: CASTGRQGALYGYTF
V: TRBV6-5; J: TRBJ2-3; size: .; D: TRBD1; DNA: TGTGCCAGTGACAGGGAGAGAGGCACAGATACGCAGTATTTT; CDR3: CASDRERGTDTQYF
V: TRBV19; J: TRBJ2-3; size: .; D: .; DNA: TGTGCCAGTAGTATGGCTAGCGCCTACACAGATACGCAGTATTTT; CDR3: CASSMASAYTDTQYF
V: TRBV5-6; J: TRBJ1-3; size: .; D: TRBD1; DNA: TGTGCCAGCAGCTTTCCCGGGACAGGGTATTCGGGAAACACCATATATTTT; CDR3: CASSFPGTGYSGNTIYF
V: TRBV18; J: TRBJ2-7; size: .; D: TRBD1; DNA: TGTGCCAGCTCACCTTCCAGGACAGGGAGATACGAGCAGTACTTC; CDR3: CASSPSRTGRYEQYF
V: TRBV29-1; J: TRBJ1-1; size: .; D: TRBD1; DNA: TGCAGCGTTATACAGGGGAACATGAACACTGAAGCTTTCTTT; CDR3: CSVIQGNMNTEAFF
V: TRBV6-6; J: TRBJ2-7; size: .; D: TRBD2; DNA: TGTGCCAGCAGGACTCTAGCGGTCTACGAGCAGTACTTC; CDR3: CASRTLAVYEQYF
V: TRBV5-6; J: TRBJ2-4; size: .; D: TRBD1; DNA: TGTGCCAGCAGCTTGGGGCAGGGGGCGCTTGGCATTCAGTACTTC; CDR3: CASSLGQGALGIQYF
V: TRBV14; J: TRBJ2-5; size: .; D: .; DNA: TGTGCCAGCAGCGCTAAGAGGGAGACCCAGTACTTC; CDR3: CASSAKRETQYF
V: TRBV29-1; J: TRBJ2-2; size: once; D: .; DNA: TGCAGCGTTGGTTCAGGGGACGGGGAGCTGTTTTTT; CDR3: CSVGSGDGELFF
V: TRBV19; J: TRBJ1-4; size: .; D: .; DNA: TGTGCCAGTAGTTTCGGCACAGCAACTAATGAAAAACTGTTTTTT; CDR3: CASSFGTATNEKLFF
V: TRBV11-3; J: TRBJ2-1; size: .; D: TRBD2; DNA: TGTGCCAGCAGCTTACGTACGGGACTAGCGGGAGAGGAGTTCTTC; CDR3: CASSLRTGLAGEEFF
V: TRBV6-2/TRBV6-3; J: TRBJ2-3; size: .; D: .; DNA: TGTGCCAGCAGTTACGGCCAACCTCCTTTAACGCAGTATTTT; CDR3: CASSYGQPPLTQYF
V: TRBV18; J: TRBJ2-2; size: .; D: .; DNA: TGTGCCAGCTCACCAACCCTTAAAGGACAGAAGAACACCGGGGAGCTGTTTTTT; CDR3: CASSPTLKGQKNTGELFF
V: TRBV6-5; J: TRBJ1-2; size: .; D: .; DNA: TGTGCCAGCAGTTACGTTCCAGCTAACTATGGCTACACCTTC; CDR3: CASSYVPANYGYTF
V: TRBV5-5; J: TRBJ2-7; size: .; D: TRBD1; DNA: TGTGCCAGCAGCTTACAGGGGGCGACCTACGAGCAGTACTTC; CDR3: CASSLQGATYEQYF
V: TRBV11-2; J: TRBJ2-7; size: .; D: TRBD1; DNA: TGTGCCAGCAGCTCACAGGGGGGATTCGACGAGCAGTACTTC; CDR3: CASSSQGGFDEQYF
V: TRBV6-6; J: TRBJ1-3; size: .; D: .; DNA: TGTGCCAGCAGTTACCCCCTCTCTGGAAACACCATATATTTT; CDR3: CASSYPLSGNTIYF
V: TRBV27; J: TRBJ1-4; size: .; D: .; DNA: TGTGCCAGCAGTTTCGGTGAAAAACTGTTTTTT; CDR3: CASSFGEKLFF
V: TRBV15; J: TRBJ2-7; size: .; D: .; DNA: TGTGCCACCAGATTCCTGATAGGGGAATCCTACGAGCAGTACTTC; CDR3: CATRFLIGESYEQYF
V: TRBV5-1; J: TRBJ2-5; size: .; D: TRBD1; DNA: TGCGCCAGCAGCTTAAGACAGGGACAGACCCAGTACTTC; CDR3: CASSLRQGQTQYF
V: TRBV30; J: TRBJ2-1; size: .; D: TRBD2; DNA: TGTGCCTGGAGTGTAACTAGCGGGCCCTACAATGAGCAGTTCTTC; CDR3: CAWSVTSGPYNEQFF
V: TRBV2; J: TRBJ2-5; size: .; D: TRBD1; DNA: TGTGCCAGCAGGTCCGGGACAGGGGAGACCCAGTACTTC; CDR3: CASRSGTGETQYF
V: TRBV19; J: TRBJ2-7; size: .; D: TRBD1; DNA: TGTGCCAGTAGTACCTTCGGACAGGGTGCACGAGACGAGCAGTACTTC; CDR3: CASSTFGQGARDEQYF
V: TRBV5-1; J: TRBJ1-2; size: .; D: .; DNA: TGCGCCAGCAGCCCTGGGCAAACCGCTAACTATGGCTACACCTTC; CDR3: CASSPGQTANYGYTF
V: TRBV2; J: TRBJ1-4; size: few; D: TRBD1; DNA: TGTGCCAGCAGGGACAGGGCTAATGAAAAACTGTTTTTT; CDR3: CASRDRANEKLFF
V: TRBV19; J: TRBJ2-1; size: .; D: TRBD2; DNA: TGTGCCAGTCACGGACTAGCGGGAGGGAGCTCCTACAATGAGCAGTTCTTC; CDR3: CASHGLAGGSSYNEQFF
V: TRBV7-8; J: TRBJ1-5; size: .; D: .; DNA: TGTGCCAGCAGCTTAGCAGGGGCAGGGCAGCCCCAGCATTTT; CDR3: CASSLAGAGQPQHF
V: TRBV24-1; J: TRBJ1-6; size: .; D: .; DNA: TGTGCCACCAGTGCCACCCGGACATTTAATAATTCACCCCTCCACTTT; CDR3: CATSATRTFNNSPLHF
V: TRBV9; J: TRBJ2-3; size: .; D: TRBD2; DNA: TGTGCCAGCAGCGTGGCCCCCACGGGACTAGCGTCGTCGGATACGCAGTATTTT; CDR3: CASSVAPTGLASSDTQYF
V: TRBV24-1; J: TRBJ1-1; size: few; D: .; DNA: TGTGCCACCAGTGGGGCTGGGGGCGCGAACACTGAAGCTTTCTTT; CDR3: CATSGAGGANTEAFF
V: TRBV19; J: TRBJ2-5; size: once; D: .; DNA: TGTGCCAGTAGTATTCGGGCGAAGGGGGAGACCCAGTACTTC; CDR3: CASSIRAKGETQYF
V: TRBV30; J: TRBJ2-7; size: .; D: TRBD2; DNA: TGTGCCGCCGAGGTGGCTAGCGGCTCCTACGAGCAGTACTTC; CDR3: CAAEVASGSYEQYF
V: TRBV7-6; J: TRBJ2-2; size: .; D: TRBD1; DNA: TGTGCCAGCAGCACAAACAGGGGGTTGAACACCGGGGAGCTGTTTTTT; CDR3: CASSTNRGLNTGELFF
V: TRBV2; J: TRBJ2-7; size: .; D: TRBD2; DNA: TGTGCCAGCAGTGAAGGTCCCCCCGGGAGGTCCTACGAGCAGTACTTC; CDR3: CASSEGPPGRSYEQYF
V: TRBV7-8; J: TRBJ2-7; size: .; D: .; DNA: TGTGCCAGCAGCTCGACAGGTAACTACGAGCAGTACTTC; CDR3: CASSSTGNYEQYF
V: TRBV5-1; J: TRBJ1-1; size: .; D: .; DNA: TGCGCCAGCACCTTATGGACAGACACTGAAGCTTTCTTT; CDR3: CASTLWTDTEAFF
V: TRBV11-2; J: TRBJ2-1; size: .; D: .; DNA: TGTGCCAGCAGCTTGACAGGAGATTCCTACAATGAGCAGTTCTTC; CDR3: CASSLTGDSYNEQFF
V: TRBV2; J: TRBJ2-3; size: few; D: TRBD1; DNA: TGTGCCAGCGGCCGGGACAGGGGTAGGACAGATACGCAGTATTTT; CDR3: CASGRDRGRTDTQYF
V: TRBV29-1; J: TRBJ2-1; size: .; D: .; DNA: TGCAGCGTTGAATTCCGCAGTTCTCGTCTCGTGTACAATGAGCAGTTCTTC; CDR3: CSVEFRSSRLVYNEQFF
V: TRBV30; J: TRBJ2-7; size: .; D: TRBD1; DNA: TGTGCCTGGAGTGTACTCGTCCGACAGGGGAGTGAGTACGAGCAGTACTTC; CDR3: CAWSVLVRQGSEYEQYF
V: TRBV7-3; J: TRBJ2-1; size: .; D: TRBD1; DNA: TGTGCCAGCAGCTTAAGTCGGGACAGGGCCCTAAATGAGCAGTTCTTC; CDR3: CASSLSRDRALNEQFF
V: TRBV30; J: TRBJ2-5; size: once; D: .; DNA: TGTGCCTGGATGACATTCCAAGAGACCCAGTACTTC; CDR3: CAWMTFQETQYF
V: TRBV2; J: TRBJ1-1; size: .; D: TRBD1; DNA: TGTGCCAGCAGGGGGGACAGGGCTGAAGCTTTCTTT; CDR3: CASRGDRAEAFF
V: TRBV4-3; J: TRBJ1-1; size: .; D: TRBD1; DNA: TGCGCCAGCAGCCAAGTAAGCGGCAGGGGGGAAGCTTTCTTT; CDR3: CASSQVSGRGEAFF
V: TRBV5-1; J: TRBJ1-5; size: .; D: .; DNA: TGCGCCAGCAGCTTGGTCACCCCTTACTATCAGCCCCAGCATTTT; CDR3: CASSLVTPYYQPQHF
V: TRBV19; J: TRBJ2-5; size: .; D: .; DNA: TGTGCCAGTAGTATTACGACAGTCCAAGAGACCCAGTACTTC; CDR3: CASSITTVQETQYF
V: TRBV24-1; J: TRBJ2-7; size: .; D: TRBD1; DNA: TGTGCCACCAGTGATCCTACAGGGGGCGGTTACGAGCAGTACTTC; CDR3: CATSDPTGGGYEQYF
V: TRBV18; J: TRBJ2-7; size: .; D: .; DNA: TGTGCCAGCTCACCACCCGCGGGGGCCACCTCCTACGAGCAGTACTTC; CDR3: CASSPPAGATSYEQYF
V: TRBV5-1; J: TRBJ1-3; size: once; D: .; DNA: TGCGCCAGCAGCGCTGACATTTCTGGAAACACCATATATTTT; CDR3: CASSADISGNTIYF
V: TRBV15; J: TRBJ1-5; size: .; D: TRBD1; DNA: TGTGCCACCAGCAAGTACCGGGACAGGCCCACCCCCGAGCATTTT; CDR3: CATSKYRDRPTPEHF